This TCR beta chain was recorded in a study of blood T cell repertoires in COVID-19. Study in general: Both acute and convalescent COVID-19 samples were obtained from the United States, Italy and Spain. Sources were T cells, B-cell-depleted T cells, or PBMCs; the material itself was cDNA or gDNA.

Between the trimmed V and J ends, which lost 3 bases and 0 bases, there was a span of 8 bases. CDR1 is KGHSH, CDR2 LQKENI, per germline. The CDR3 sequence is 14 residues long. Original methodology: Estimates of nucleated cell counts were drawn from the amplification of reference gene primers. Clones were read by immunoSEQ multiplex PCR, and TCRdb kept only the in-frame ones, dropping some. V, J and clone size are those of that table, while D and trimming were read from the DNA. The profile shows approximately 300,000 clones, about 90% of them singletons. Which cohort a participant joined came from the clinical history participants gave.

The material sequenced was PBMCs or T cells enriched from blood (not recorded which). The chain employs TRBV18 and TRBJ1-1, with a possible D match to TRBD1 (6 bases). The source of this sequence is a woman in her 30s who had recovered from COVID-19. CDR3 region: CASSPRGMNTEAFF. The DNA of the CDR3 is TGTGCCAGCTCACCCAGGGGTATGAACACTGAAGCTTTCTTT.